Presented here are 29 T cell receptor beta chains from one specimen sequenced in a study of control samples from healthy donors and cancer patients (dated by TCRdb to about 2020). The library was produced with the immunoSEQ multiplex PCR assay. In TCRdb, the immuneACCESS table is reduced to in-frame sequences with V and J assigned. These tables do not hold every clone; where another copy was compared, an unresolved V gene accounts for under half, and the others remain unexplained. The sample includes over 80,000 clones, with around 82% observed a single time. Roughly 2% of the sample is held by the ten biggest clonotypes. Sequencing input: blood. The source is a man in his 60s in good health.

This chain uses TRBV11-3 with TRBJ2-1; D perhaps matches TRBD1 (5 bases). Trimming removed 0 bases from V and 9 bases from J, with 9 bases in between. This CDR3 is built from 13 residues. Germline V lookup: CDR1 SGHNT, CDR2 YENEEA. The CDR3 loop is CASSLDRVAEQFF. The CDR3 bases are TGTGCCAGCAGCTTAGACAGGGTTGCTGAGCAGTTCTTC. Full variable domain (rest looked up from reference TRBV11-3 and TRBJ2-1): EAGVVQSPRYKIIEKKQPVAFWCNPISGHNTLYWYLQNLGQGPELLIRYENEEAVDDSQLPKDRFSAERLKGVDSTLKIQPAELGDSAVYLCASSLDRVAEQFFGPGTRLTVL.

V and J are TRBV2 and TRBJ1-3; possibly TRBD1 for D (5 bases). CDR1 and CDR2 (germline): SNHLY, FYNNEI. The CDR3 runs to 15 residues. V lost 6 bases to trimming and J lost 0 bases, with 12 bases between them. The CDR3 DNA follows: TGTGCCAGCAGGGGGCGCGGACCCTCTGGAAACACCATATATTTT. This encodes CASRGRGPSGNTIYF.

The rearrangement joins TRBV28 to TRBJ1-3, with D perhaps TRBD1 (6 bases). Germline lookup yields CDR1 MDHEN and CDR2 SYDVKM. The CDR3 covers 16 residues. The V and J ends lost 5 bases and 0 bases respectively, with 14 bases between them. The CDR3 bases are TGTGCCAGCAGTCCTTTACAGGGAGTCTCTGGAAACACCATATATTTT. Translation gives CASSPLQGVSGNTIYF.

The J gene is TRBJ2-2, the V gene TRBV5-1; possibly TRBD2 for D (6 bases). Trimming removed 3 bases at V and 5 bases at J, with 8 bases between. Germline V gene data show CDR1 as SGHRS and CDR2 as YFSETQ. The CDR3 consists of 13 residues. The CDR3 loop reads CASSWGTTGELFF. The CDR3 DNA sequence: TGCGCCAGCAGCTGGGGGACTACCGGGGAGCTGTTTTTT. Combining the CDR3 with reference TRBV5-1 and TRBJ2-2 gives the whole variable domain KAGVTQTPRYLIKTRGQQVTLSCSPISGHRSVSWYQQTPGQGLQFLFEYFSETQRNKGNFPGRFSGRQFSNSRSEMNVSTLELGDSALYLCASSWGTTGELFFGEGSRLTVL.

The chain joins TRBV24-1 to TRBJ1-2; D is uncertain. This CDR3 contains 13 residues. V dropped 8 bases and J dropped 1 base, with 10 bases sitting between them. CDR1 and CDR2 from the germline V gene are KGHDR and SFDVKD. The CDR3 nucleotides read TGTGCCACCAAACGACCGATTAACTATGGCTACACCTTC. Its translation: CATKRPINYGYTF.

This clone was counted only a few times. The chain uses TRBV7-3 and TRBJ1-1; the match to TRBD1 covers 10 bases. Unmatched junction bases numbered 7, after V lost 5 bases and J lost 10 bases. CDR3 length: 13 residues. Per the germline V gene, CDR1 is SGHTA and CDR2 is FQGTGA. The CDR3 coding sequence is TGTGCCAGCAGCCCCCGGGACAGGGGAACAGCTTTCTTT. Amino acid sequence: CASSPRDRGTAFF. Complete variable domain (other parts from reference TRBV7-3 and TRBJ1-1): GAGVSQTPSNKVTEKGKYVELRCDPISGHTALYWYRQSLGQGPEFLIYFQGTGAADDSGLPNDRFFAVRPEGSVSTLKIQRTERGDSAVYLCASSPRDRGTAFFGQGTRLTVV.

The chain has TRBV10-3 and TRBJ2-7, with TRBD1 identical over 8 bases. V lost 10 bases, J lost 1 base, and 6 bases stayed unmatched. CDR1 is ENHRY, CDR2 SYGVKD, per germline. This CDR3 region has 13 residues. This chain's CDR3 is CATQGAVSYEQYF. The CDR3 nucleotides read TGTGCCACCCAGGGGGCGGTTTCCTACGAGCAGTACTTC.

This chain uses TRBV28 with TRBJ2-7, with D uncertain. CDR1 and CDR2 (germline): MDHEN, SYDVKM. V lost 7 bases to trimming and J lost 3 bases, with 10 bases between them. The CDR3 has 12 amino acids. The CDR3 coding sequence is TGTGCCAGCACCGCCACACTCTACGAGCAGTACTTC. This translates into CASTATLYEQYF.

V is TRBV5-3 and J is TRBJ2-2, with D unclear. TRBV5-3 is labeled an ORF, and its function is uncertain. Between the trimmed V and J ends, which lost 0 bases and 0 bases, there was a span of 9 bases. The CDR3 has 16 residues. The CDR3 here is CARSLVSLSNTGELFF. The CDR3 DNA follows: TGTGCCAGAAGCTTGGTATCACTATCGAACACCGGGGAGCTGTTTTTT.

This clone was counted once. The V call is TRBV5-1, the J call TRBJ2-1; 12 nucleotides match TRBD2. Germline V lookup: CDR1 SGHRS, CDR2 YFSETQ. The trim removed 3 bases at V and 9 bases at J, leaving 7 bases unmatched. The CDR3 loop spans 15 amino acids. CDR3 region: CASSSTSGGPFEQFF. The CDR3 nucleotides read TGCGCCAGCAGCTCGACTAGCGGGGGACCTTTTGAGCAGTTCTTC.

The CDR3 sequence is CASSLGLAGSYEQYF. In nucleotides, the CDR3 is TGTGCCAGCAGCCTCGGACTAGCGGGGTCCTACGAGCAGTACTTC. The chain joins TRBV4-2 to TRBJ2-7, with 12 positions matching TRBD2. Germline assignment: CDR1 LGHNA and CDR2 YNFKEQ. This CDR3 is built from 15 residues. J lost 1 base, V lost 4 bases, and 2 bases had no gene match.

The chain joins TRBV27 to TRBJ1-2; a weak D match, TRBD1 (6 bases). The V end lost 6 bases, the J end lost 3 bases, and 20 bases lay between the germline ends. The CDR3 is 16 residues long. Germline-derived CDR1 and CDR2 are MNHEY and SMNVEV (reference sequence). The CDR3 DNA is TGTGCCAGCAGACAGGGATCTAATTATTTAGACTATGGCTACACCTTC. This gives the protein CASRQGSNYLDYGYTF.

The rearrangement links TRBV30 to TRBJ2-1; 7 bases map to TRBD2. CDR1 is GTSNPN and CDR2 is SVGIG in the germline V gene (reference sequence). The CDR3 has 11 residues. The V segment lost 2 bases and the J segment 14 bases; nucleotides outside the gene matches: 6. DNA for the CDR3: TGTGCCTGGAGTATCGGACTAGAAAAGTTCTTC. It translates to CAWSIGLEKFF.

The chain has TRBV5-6 and TRBJ2-3; D gene ambiguous. CDR3 size: 11 residues. Trimming took 2 bases from V and 11 from J, leaving 9 bases between them. The V gene's germline CDR1 is SGHDT and CDR2 YYEEEE. CDR3 amino acids: CASSFRSRQYF. For the CDR3, the DNA is TGTGCCAGCAGCTTTAGGTCCAGGCAGTATTTT.

V usage is TRBV5-1 and J usage is TRBJ2-2; the D gene is possibly TRBD1 (6 bases). This CDR3 is 14 amino acids long. CDR1 and CDR2 from the germline V gene are SGHRS and YFSETQ. The V and J ends lost 4 bases and 6 bases respectively, with 13 bases between them. The CDR3 loop is CASSPDSVAGELFF. The CDR3 DNA follows: TGCGCCAGCAGCCCGGACAGTGTCGCCGGGGAGCTGTTTTTT.

The chain recombines TRBV5-6 with TRBJ1-5, with D unresolved. This CDR3 has 15 amino acids. Germline CDR1 SGHDT, CDR2 YYEEEE. Trimming left V 4 bases short and J 5 bases short, with 16 bases between. The CDR3 DNA sequence: TGTGCCAGCAGCACACGCGTAGGTGGTTATCAGCCCCAGCATTTT. Its translation: CASSTRVGGYQPQHF.

The chain uses TRBV6-4 and TRBJ1-4; possible D gene TRBD1, 6 bases. Germline V lookup: CDR1 MRHNA, CDR2 SNTAGT. The CDR3 length is 15 residues. The V and J ends lost 1 base and 7 bases respectively, with 13 bases between them. CDR3 DNA sequence: TGTGCCAGCAGTGACTACAGGGTTTATTGTGAAAAACTGTTTTTT. It yields the protein CASSDYRVYCEKLFF.

The chain recombines TRBV6-6 with TRBJ1-3; weak D call: TRBD1 (5 bases). Germline V CDR1 and CDR2: MNHNY, SVGAGI (reference sequence). The CDR3 contains 11 residues. V was shortened by 11 bases and J by 4 bases, with 9 bases between the two germline ends. This CDR3 is CAYRGGNTIYF. The CDR3 region has the DNA TGTGCCTATAGGGGAGGAAACACCATATATTTT.

The chain is built from TRBV6-1 and TRBJ2-2, with D perhaps TRBD1 or TRBD2 (5 bases each). The CDR3 has 16 residues. CDR1 is MNHNS, CDR2 SASEGT, per germline. Between the trimmed V and J ends, which lost 4 bases and 4 bases, there was a span of 16 bases. CDR3 in amino acids: CASSGVGATSTGELFF. The CDR3 coding sequence is TGTGCCAGCAGTGGGGTCGGGGCCACGAGCACCGGGGAGCTGTTTTTT.

This clone was found a few times. The chain couples TRBV11-2 to TRBJ2-1; D unclear. The CDR3 covers 13 residues. Trimming left V 4 bases short and J 3 bases short, with 7 bases between. CDR1 SGHAT and CDR2 FQNNGV come from the germline V gene. CDR3 in DNA: TGTGCCAGCAGCTCCGAACTCTACAATGAGCAGTTCTTC. It translates to CASSSELYNEQFF.

The rearrangement links TRBV2 to TRBJ2-7; 7 bases line up with TRBD1. The junction had 6 bases not matched to a gene; V was cut back by 9 bases and J by 1 base. CDR1 and CDR2 from the germline V gene are SNHLY and FYNNEI. This CDR3 is 13 amino acids long. Written as DNA, the CDR3 is TGTGCCAGACGCCGGACAGGTTCCTACGAGCAGTACTTC. Its translation is CARRRTGSYEQYF.

V usage is TRBV14 and J usage is TRBJ2-1, with TRBD2 matching 10 bases. This CDR3 spans 16 amino acids. Per germline, CDR1 SGHDN and CDR2 FVKESK. Losses at the gene ends were 1 base for V and 5 bases for J; bases not matched to a gene: 5. The CDR3 DNA sequence: TGTGCCAGCAGCCAAGTGACACTAGCGGGGAACAATGAGCAGTTCTTC. It codes for CASSQVTLAGNNEQFF.

The CDR3 here is CASSGSLRDFNSPLHF. The DNA of the CDR3 is TGTGCCAGCAGCGGGAGCCTCCGGGACTTTAATTCACCCCTCCACTTT. The genes are TRBV2 and TRBJ1-6, with D possibly matching TRBD1 (5 bases). This CDR3 has 16 amino acids. Trimming shortened V by 6 bases and J by 6 bases, and 18 bases separated the two germline ends. CDR1 SNHLY and CDR2 FYNNEI come from the germline V gene.

The chain is built from TRBV15 and TRBJ1-1, with D perhaps TRBD1 (5 bases). The CDR3 consists of 13 residues. Per the germline V gene, CDR1 is LNHNV and CDR2 is YYDKDF (reference sequence). Trimming pared 0 bases from V and 5 bases from J, leaving 7 bases between. In nucleotides, the CDR3 is TGTGCCACCAGCAGAGATGGGGGGACTGAAGCTTTCTTT. Translating gives CATSRDGGTEAFF.

The chain joins TRBV5-6 to TRBJ2-1, with 14 bases identical to TRBD2. The CDR3 has 18 residues. Germline V lookup: CDR1 SGHDT, CDR2 YYEEEE. The V gene end was trimmed by 3 bases and the J gene end by 5 bases; junction bases not matched to a gene: 10. The CDR3 DNA is TGTGCCAGCAGCTCGACTAGCGGGAGGGCCTTCGGGAACAATGAGCAGTTCTTC. It yields the protein CASSSTSGRAFGNNEQFF. The full variable domain, completed using reference TRBV5-6 and TRBJ2-1, is DAGVTQSPTHLIKTRGQQVTLRCSPKSGHDTVSWYQQALGQGPQFIFQYYEEEERQRGNFPDRFSGHQFPNYSSELNVNALLLGDSALYLCASSSTSGRAFGNNEQFFGPGTRLTVL.

J is TRBJ2-7 and V is TRBV7-8; 9 bases match TRBD2. Germline V lookup: CDR1 SGHVS, CDR2 FQNEAQ. The CDR3 covers 14 residues. V dropped 6 bases and J dropped 1; count of bases not matched to a gene: 4. In DNA form, the CDR3 reads TGTGCCAGCAGAGCGACTAGCGGTTCCTACGAGCAGTACTTC. Its protein product is CASRATSGSYEQYF.

This clone came up a few times. This rearrangement joins TRBV19 to TRBJ2-7; tentatively, D is TRBD2 (6 bases). The germline CDR1 and CDR2 sequences are LNHDA and SQIVND (reference sequence). The V end was cut by 9 bases, the J end by 1 base, with 10 bases between. This CDR3 has 12 amino acids. The CDR3 here is CASRSGSYEQYF. The CDR3 coding sequence is TGTGCCAGCCGAAGCGGGTCCTACGAGCAGTACTTC.

The J gene is TRBJ2-3, the V gene TRBV9; D not resolved. Per the germline V gene, CDR1 is SGDLS and CDR2 is YYNGEE. V gave up 0 bases and J gave up 2 bases, with 7 bases separating them. CDR3 length equals 14 residues. The CDR3 is CASSVGLHTDTQYF. The CDR3 DNA follows: TGTGCCAGCAGCGTAGGCTTACACACAGATACGCAGTATTTT.

The gene calls are TRBV7-3 and TRBJ2-3, with D possibly being TRBD1 (6 bases). Trimming left V 4 bases short and J 5 bases short, with 13 bases between. This CDR3 comprises 14 residues. Germline V gene sequence: CDR1 SGHTA, CDR2 FQGTGA. The CDR3 region is CASSSQGRRDTQYF. As DNA, the CDR3 is TGTGCCAGCAGCTCGCAGGGGCGGAGAGATACGCAGTATTTT.